This T cell receptor beta chain was captured in a study of cytomegalovirus exposure and HLA in healthy donors. Germline CDR1 reads MDHEN; CDR2 reads SYDVKM. The CDR3 is made up of 15 amino acids. Trimming removed 2 bases from V and 0 bases from J, with 7 bases in between. A multiplex PCR was run with 60 Vbeta primers and 13 Jbeta primers. TCRdb's table, derived via immunoSEQ multiplex PCR, lists solely in-frame clones and lacks some. The top ten hold 3.3% of the sample, which has 90,000 to 150,000 clones, about 73% seen once. The rearrangement uses TRBV28 and TRBJ2-2, with a possible D match to TRBD1 (5 bases). This receptor was taken from a woman under 40 in good health and CMV-seropositive. Sequencing was carried out using PBMCs. This CDR3 reads CASSLGAPNTGELFF. CDR3 bases: TGTGCCAGCAGTTTAGGGGCCCCGAACACCGGGGAGCTGTTTTTT.